These T cell receptor beta chains were read from a single sample in a study of shared clonotypes between healthy human individuals. Clones were read by immunoSEQ multiplex PCR, and TCRdb kept only the in-frame ones, dropping some. The sample lists some 2,000,000 clones, roughly 94% seen once, with 0.1% to 0.15% in the top ten. Sample: naive CD4+ T cells sorted from blood. The source of these receptors is a man aged 18 to 29 in good health. Each CDR3 is given with its conserved first and last residue. The order of the fields is V gene, CDR3 length, J gene, D gene, CDR3 DNA, CDR3 protein. D genes are given only for firm matches.

TRBV28,15,TRBJ1-5,NA,TGTGCCAGCAGACCGCTAGGAACGGGCAATCAGCCCCAGCATTTT,CASRPLGTGNQPQHF
TRBV10-2,15,TRBJ1-5,NA,TGCGCCAGCAGTGAGTGGACAGTACTCAATCAGCCCCAGCATTTT,CASSEWTVLNQPQHF
TRBV6-5,14,TRBJ1-2,NA,TGTGCCAGCAGTTACCACTCAAGTTCTTATGGCTACACCTTC,CASSYHSSSYGYTF
TRBV18,12,TRBJ1-4,NA,TGTGCCAGCTCACCGCGCCGTGAAAAACTGTTTTTT,CASSPRREKLFF
TRBV5-1,13,TRBJ2-7,TRBD1,TGCGCCAGCAACAGACAGGGGGCTGGTGAGCAGTACTTC,CASNRQGAGEQYF
TRBV27,13,TRBJ1-2,NA,TGTGCCAGCAGTTTAGGCAGGGGACATGGCTACACCTTC,CASSLGRGHGYTF
TRBV5-1,15,TRBJ2-5,NA,TGCGCCAGCAGCTCACTTAGCGGTCCGCGGGAGACCCAGTACTTC,CASSSLSGPRETQYF
TRBV2,14,TRBJ2-7,TRBD2,TGTGCCAGCAGCGGGAGCGGGAGCTCCTACGAGCAGTACTTC,CASSGSGSSYEQYF
TRBV5-1,15,TRBJ2-2,NA,TGCGCCAGCAGCCGGGAGCGGGTGGGCACCGGGGAGCTGTTTTTT,CASSRERVGTGELFF
TRBV6-1,13,TRBJ2-5,TRBD1,TGTGCCAGCAGTCGGGACAGCGGAGAGACCCAGTACTTC,CASSRDSGETQYF
TRBV28,14,TRBJ1-4,TRBD1,TGTGCCAGCACCGCTGACAGGGGAGGTGAAAAACTGTTTTTT,CASTADRGGEKLFF
TRBV7-2,15,TRBJ2-3,NA,TGTGCCAGCAGCTCCAAGACATACAGCACAGATACGCAGTATTTT,CASSSKTYSTDTQYF
TRBV5-1,17,TRBJ1-3,NA,TGCGCCAGCAGCTTGGTGTCAGCTGTAAACTCTGGAAACACCATATATTTT,CASSLVSAVNSGNTIYF
TRBV7-8,15,TRBJ1-3,NA,TGTGCCAGCCGATCGGAAGGGGCATCTGGAAACACCATATATTTT,CASRSEGASGNTIYF
TRBV6-1,13,TRBJ2-7,TRBD2,TGTGCCAGCAGCCTGGGGAGGGGATACGAGCAGTACTTC,CASSLGRGYEQYF
TRBV7-9,13,TRBJ2-3,NA,TGTGCCAGCAGCTTAGAGTACACAGATACGCAGTATTTT,CASSLEYTDTQYF